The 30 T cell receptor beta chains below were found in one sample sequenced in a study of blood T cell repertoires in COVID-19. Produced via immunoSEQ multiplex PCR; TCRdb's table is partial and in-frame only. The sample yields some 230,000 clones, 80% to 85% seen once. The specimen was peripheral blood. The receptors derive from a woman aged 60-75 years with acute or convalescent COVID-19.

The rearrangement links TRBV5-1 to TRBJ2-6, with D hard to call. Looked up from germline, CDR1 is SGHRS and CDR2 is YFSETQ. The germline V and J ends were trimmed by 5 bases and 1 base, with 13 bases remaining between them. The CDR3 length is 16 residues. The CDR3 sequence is CASRTGGQSGANVLTF. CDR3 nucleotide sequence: TGCGCCAGCAGAACGGGTGGCCAATCTGGGGCCAACGTCCTGACTTTC. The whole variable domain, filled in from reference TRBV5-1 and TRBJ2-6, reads KAGVTQTPRYLIKTRGQQVTLSCSPISGHRSVSWYQQTPGQGLQFLFEYFSETQRNKGNFPGRFSGRQFSNSRSEMNVSTLELGDSALYLCASRTGGQSGANVLTFGAGSRLTVL.

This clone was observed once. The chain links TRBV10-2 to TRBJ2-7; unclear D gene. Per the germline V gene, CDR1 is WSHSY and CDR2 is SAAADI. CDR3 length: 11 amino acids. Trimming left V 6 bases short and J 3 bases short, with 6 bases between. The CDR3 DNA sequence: TGCGCCAGCAGGTCGGGCTACGAGCAGTACTTC. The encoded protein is CASRSGYEQYF.

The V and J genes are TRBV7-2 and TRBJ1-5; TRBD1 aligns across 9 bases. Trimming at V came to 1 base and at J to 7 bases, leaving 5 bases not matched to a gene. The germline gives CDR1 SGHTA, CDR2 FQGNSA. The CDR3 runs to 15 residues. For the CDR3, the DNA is TGTGCCAGCAGCTTAGGAGGGACAGGGTTGCAGCCCCAGCATTTT. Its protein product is CASSLGGTGLQPQHF.

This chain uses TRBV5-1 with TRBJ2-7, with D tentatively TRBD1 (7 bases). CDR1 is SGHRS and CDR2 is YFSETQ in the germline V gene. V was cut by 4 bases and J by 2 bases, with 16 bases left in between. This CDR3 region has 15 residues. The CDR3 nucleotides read TGCGCCAGCAGCCCGCGGGACAGAGTGACCTACGAGCAGTACTTC. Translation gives CASSPRDRVTYEQYF.

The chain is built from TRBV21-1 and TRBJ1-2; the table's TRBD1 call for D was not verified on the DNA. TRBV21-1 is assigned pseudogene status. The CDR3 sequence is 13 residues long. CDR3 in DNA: TGTGCCAGCAGCTCCGACAGGGGGGATGGCTACACCTTC. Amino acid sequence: CASSSDRGDGYTF.

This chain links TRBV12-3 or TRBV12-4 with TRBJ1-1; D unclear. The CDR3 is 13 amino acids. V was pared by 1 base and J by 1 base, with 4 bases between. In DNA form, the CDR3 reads TGTGCCAGCAGTTTAGGTCGGAACACTGAAGCTTTCTTT. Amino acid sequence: CASSLGRNTEAFF.

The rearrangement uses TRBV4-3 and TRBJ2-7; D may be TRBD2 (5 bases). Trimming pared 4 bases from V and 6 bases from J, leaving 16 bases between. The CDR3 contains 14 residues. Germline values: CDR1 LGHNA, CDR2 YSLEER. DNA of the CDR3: TGCGCCAGCAGCCTCGCCCCTAGCCGCGGCGAGCAGTACTTC. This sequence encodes CASSLAPSRGEQYF.

Written as DNA, the CDR3 is TGTGCCAGCATGGGGACAGGTTCCTACGAGCAGTACTTC. Protein product: CASMGTGSYEQYF. The V gene is TRBV3-1 (or the pseudogene TRBV3-2), the J gene TRBJ2-7, with TRBD1 identical over 8 bases. Germline trimming cut 7 bases from V and 1 base from J; bases unmatched to any gene: 3. The CDR3 totals 13 residues. In germline, CDR1 is LGHDT, CDR2 YNNKEL (reference sequence).

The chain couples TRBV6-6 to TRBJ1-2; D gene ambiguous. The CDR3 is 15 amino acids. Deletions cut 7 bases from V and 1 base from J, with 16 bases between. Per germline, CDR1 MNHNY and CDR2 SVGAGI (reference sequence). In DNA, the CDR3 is TGTGCCAGCATCAATGCCGGGGAGATTAACTATGGCTACACCTTC. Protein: CASINAGEINYGYTF.

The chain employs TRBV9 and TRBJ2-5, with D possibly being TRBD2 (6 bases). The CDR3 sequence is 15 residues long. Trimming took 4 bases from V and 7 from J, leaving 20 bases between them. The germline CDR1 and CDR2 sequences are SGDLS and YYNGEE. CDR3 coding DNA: TGTGCCAGCAGCCCAACCAGCGGGCCCGCGGGGACCCAGTACTTC. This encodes CASSPTSGPAGTQYF.

The CDR3 spells CASSWTPNTEAFF. Here the CDR3 DNA reads TGTGCCAGCAGTTGGACTCCTAACACTGAAGCTTTCTTT. The chain uses TRBV6-5 and TRBJ1-1; no clear D. The CDR3 length is 13 residues. V dropped 4 bases and J dropped 2 bases, with 8 bases sitting between them. From germline, CDR1 is MNHEY and CDR2 SVGAGI.

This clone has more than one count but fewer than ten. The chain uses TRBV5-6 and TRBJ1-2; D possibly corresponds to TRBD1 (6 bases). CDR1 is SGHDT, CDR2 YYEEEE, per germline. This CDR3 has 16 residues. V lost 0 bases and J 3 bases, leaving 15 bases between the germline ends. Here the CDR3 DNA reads TGTGCCAGCAGCTTGGCCCATCTGACAGGATACTATGGCTACACCTTC. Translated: CASSLAHLTGYYGYTF.

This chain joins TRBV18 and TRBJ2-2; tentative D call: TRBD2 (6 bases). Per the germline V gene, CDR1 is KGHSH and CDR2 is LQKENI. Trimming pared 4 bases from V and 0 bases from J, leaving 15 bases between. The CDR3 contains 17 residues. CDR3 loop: CASSHAGRYSNTGELFF. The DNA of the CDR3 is TGTGCCAGCTCACACGCTGGGAGGTACTCGAACACCGGGGAGCTGTTTTTT.

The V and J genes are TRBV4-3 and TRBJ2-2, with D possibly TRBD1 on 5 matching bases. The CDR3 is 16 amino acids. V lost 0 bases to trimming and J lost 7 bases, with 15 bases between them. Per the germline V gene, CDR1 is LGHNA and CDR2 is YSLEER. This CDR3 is CASSQESSRAGGELFF. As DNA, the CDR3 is TGCGCCAGCAGCCAAGAGTCCAGCAGGGCCGGCGGGGAGCTGTTTTTT.

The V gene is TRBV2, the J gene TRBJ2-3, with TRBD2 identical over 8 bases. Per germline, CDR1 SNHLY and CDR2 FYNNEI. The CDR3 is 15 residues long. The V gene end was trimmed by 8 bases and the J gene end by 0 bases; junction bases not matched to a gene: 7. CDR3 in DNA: TGTGCCAGCGCAAATAGCGGGGTGAGCACAGATACGCAGTATTTT. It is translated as CASANSGVSTDTQYF.

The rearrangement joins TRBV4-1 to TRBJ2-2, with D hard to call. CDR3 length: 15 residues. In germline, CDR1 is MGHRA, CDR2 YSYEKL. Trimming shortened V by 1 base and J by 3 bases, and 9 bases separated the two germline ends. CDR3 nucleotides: TGCGCCAGCAGCCAAGTCGACACCTACACCGGGGAGCTGTTTTTT. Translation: CASSQVDTYTGELFF.

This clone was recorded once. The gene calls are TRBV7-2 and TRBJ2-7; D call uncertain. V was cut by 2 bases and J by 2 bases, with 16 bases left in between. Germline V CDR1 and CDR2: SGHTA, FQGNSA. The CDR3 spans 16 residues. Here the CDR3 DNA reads TGTGCCAGCAGCTTACGGCAGGCCCCTATCCCCTACGAGCAGTACTTC. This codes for CASSLRQAPIPYEQYF.

The CDR3, as DNA: TGTGCCAGCAGACATTCAAACTACCCCCAAGAGACCCAGTACTTC. Translation gives CASRHSNYPQETQYF. V is TRBV5-4 and J is TRBJ2-5; D gene ambiguous. V gave up 5 bases and J gave up 1 base, with 15 bases separating them. CDR3 size: 15 residues. Germline assignment: CDR1 SGHNT and CDR2 YYREEE (reference sequence).

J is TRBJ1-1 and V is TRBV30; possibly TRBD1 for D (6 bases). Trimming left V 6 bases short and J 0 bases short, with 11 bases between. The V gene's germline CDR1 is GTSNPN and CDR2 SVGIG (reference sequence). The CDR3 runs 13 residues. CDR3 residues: CACSGGLNTEAFF. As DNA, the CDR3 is TGTGCCTGCAGCGGGGGGCTGAACACTGAAGCTTTCTTT.

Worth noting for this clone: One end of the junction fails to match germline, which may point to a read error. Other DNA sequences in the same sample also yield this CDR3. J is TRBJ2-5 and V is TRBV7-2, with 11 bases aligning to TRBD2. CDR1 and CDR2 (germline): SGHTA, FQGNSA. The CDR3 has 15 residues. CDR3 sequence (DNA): TGTGCCAGCAGCCTAGCGGGGGGAAGGCAAGAGACCCAGTACTTC. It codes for CASSLAGGRQETQYF.

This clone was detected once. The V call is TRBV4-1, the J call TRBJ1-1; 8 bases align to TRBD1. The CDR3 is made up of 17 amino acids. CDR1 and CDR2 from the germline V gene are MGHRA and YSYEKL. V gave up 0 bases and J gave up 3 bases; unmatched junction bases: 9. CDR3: CASSQDWQGASYTEAFF. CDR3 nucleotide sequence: TGCGCCAGCAGCCAAGATTGGCAGGGGGCGAGCTACACTGAAGCTTTCTTT.

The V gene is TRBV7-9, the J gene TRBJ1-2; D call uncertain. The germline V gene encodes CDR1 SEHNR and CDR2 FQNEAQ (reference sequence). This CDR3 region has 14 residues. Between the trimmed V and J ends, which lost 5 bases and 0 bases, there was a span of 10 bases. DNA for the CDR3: TGTGCCAGCAGCGACCAGCAGGCTAACTATGGCTACACCTTC. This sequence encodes CASSDQQANYGYTF. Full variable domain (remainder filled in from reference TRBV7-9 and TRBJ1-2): DTGVSQNPRHKITKRGQNVTFRCDPISEHNRLYWYRQTLGQGPEFLTYFQNEAQLEKSRLLSDRFSAERPKGSFSTLEIQRTEQGDSAMYLCASSDQQANYGYTFGSGTRLTVV.

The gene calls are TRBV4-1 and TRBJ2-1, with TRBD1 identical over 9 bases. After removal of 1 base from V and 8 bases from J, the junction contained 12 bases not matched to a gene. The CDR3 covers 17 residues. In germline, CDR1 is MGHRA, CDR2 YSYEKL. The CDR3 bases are TGCGCCAGCAGCCAAGTCCCGACCGGGACAGGGTTGTATGAGCAGTTCTTC. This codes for CASSQVPTGTGLYEQFF.

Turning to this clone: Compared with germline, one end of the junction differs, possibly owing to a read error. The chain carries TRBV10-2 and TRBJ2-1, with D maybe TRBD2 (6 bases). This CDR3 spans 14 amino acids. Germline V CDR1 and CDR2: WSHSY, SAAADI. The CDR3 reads CASRWAGTYNGQFF. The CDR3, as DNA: TGCGCCAGCAGATGGGCGGGGACCTACAATGGGCAGTTCTTC.

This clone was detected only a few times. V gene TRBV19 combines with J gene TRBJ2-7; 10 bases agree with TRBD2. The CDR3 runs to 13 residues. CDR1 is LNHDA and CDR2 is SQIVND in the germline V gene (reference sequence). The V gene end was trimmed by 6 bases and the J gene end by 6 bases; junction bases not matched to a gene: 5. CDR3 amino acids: CASRSGGAGEQYF. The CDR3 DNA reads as TGTGCCAGTAGGAGCGGGGGGGCCGGCGAGCAGTACTTC.

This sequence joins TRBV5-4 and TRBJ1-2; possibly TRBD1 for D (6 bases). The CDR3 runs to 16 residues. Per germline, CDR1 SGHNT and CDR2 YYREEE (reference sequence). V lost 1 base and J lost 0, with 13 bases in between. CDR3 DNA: TGTGCCAGCAGCTTGAGCTGGCAGGGGACTAACTATGGCTACACCTTC. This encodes CASSLSWQGTNYGYTF.

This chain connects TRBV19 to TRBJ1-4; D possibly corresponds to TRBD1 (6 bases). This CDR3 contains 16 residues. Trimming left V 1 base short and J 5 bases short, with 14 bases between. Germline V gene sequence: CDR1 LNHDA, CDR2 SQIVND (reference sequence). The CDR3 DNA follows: TGTGCCAGTAGTATAGCGGGGGGCCTGGCGAATGAAAAACTGTTTTTT. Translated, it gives CASSIAGGLANEKLFF.

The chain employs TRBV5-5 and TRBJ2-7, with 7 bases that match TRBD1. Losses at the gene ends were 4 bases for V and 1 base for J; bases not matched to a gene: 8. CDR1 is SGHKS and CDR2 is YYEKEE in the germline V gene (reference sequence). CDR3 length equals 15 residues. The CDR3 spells CASSPIDRASYEQYF. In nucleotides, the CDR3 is TGTGCCAGCAGCCCTATCGACAGGGCTTCCTACGAGCAGTACTTC.

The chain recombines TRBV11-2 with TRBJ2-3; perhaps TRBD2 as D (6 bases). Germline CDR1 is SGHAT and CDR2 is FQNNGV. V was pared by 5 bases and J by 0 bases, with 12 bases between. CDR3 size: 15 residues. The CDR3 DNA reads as TGTGCCAGCAGCATTCTGGGGGGAAGCACAGATACGCAGTATTTT. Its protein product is CASSILGGSTDTQYF.

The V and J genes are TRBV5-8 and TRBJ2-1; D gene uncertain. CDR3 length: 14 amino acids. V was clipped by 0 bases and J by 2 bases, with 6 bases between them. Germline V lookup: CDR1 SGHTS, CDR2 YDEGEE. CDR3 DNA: TGTGCCAGCAGCTTGGTTCAGGCCTACAATGAGCAGTTCTTC. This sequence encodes CASSLVQAYNEQFF.